The next 2 T cell receptor beta chains were all read from a single sample in a study of immune cell composition in non-small cell lung cancer. Here immunoSEQ multiplex PCR was the method, and the copy in TCRdb shows in-frame clones only, minus some. Among a few thousand clones listed, 70% to 80% were seen once. Material for sequencing was lung tumor tissue. The source of these receptors is a human donor with non-small cell lung cancer.

Note on this clone: The junction and the germline gene differ at one end; a read error may be behind it. The chain carries TRBV7-7 and TRBJ2-5; a possible D gene is TRBD1 (6 bases). Germline V CDR1 and CDR2: SSHAT, FNYEAQ (reference sequence). The CDR3 length is 15 residues. Written as DNA, the CDR3 is TGTGCTAGCAGCTTATCTACAGGGCTCGGGGAGACCCAGTACTTC. Its translation is CASSLSTGLGETQYF.

The V gene is TRBV2, the J gene TRBJ2-1, with 7 bases lining up with TRBD2. Germline-derived CDR1 and CDR2 are SNHLY and FYNNEI. The CDR3 contains 12 residues. Trimming cost V 2 bases and J 9 bases; bases outside gene matches: 1. This CDR3 is CASSEIAGEQFF. The DNA for the CDR3 is TGTGCCAGCAGTGAAATAGCGGGTGAGCAGTTCTTC.